The 5 T cell receptor beta chains presented below share a single source sample, sequenced in a study of blood T cell repertoires in COVID-19. The table came from immunoSEQ multiplex PCR; TCRdb's copy has only in-frame clones and leaves some out. The sample has some 50,000 clones; 83% are singletons. The sequenced sample was peripheral blood. Receptor source: a man aged 80 or over in a cohort sampled during active COVID-19.

The chain couples TRBV3-1 (or the pseudogene TRBV3-2) to TRBJ1-1; TRBD1 matches 7 bases. Trimming cost V 3 bases and J 4 bases; bases outside gene matches: 5. CDR3 length: 14 amino acids. The V gene's germline CDR1 is LGHDT and CDR2 YNNKEL (reference sequence). In DNA, the CDR3 is TGTGCCAGCAGCCAGATGGGACAGTCCACTGAAGCTTTCTTT. It encodes CASSQMGQSTEAFF.

V gene TRBV25-1 combines with J gene TRBJ1-3, with 7 bases lining up with TRBD1. Germline CDR1 MGHDK, CDR2 SYGVNS. V shed 3 bases, J shed 2 bases, and the junction held 7 bases outside the gene matches. This CDR3 has 16 amino acids. CDR3 in DNA: TGTGCCAGCAGTGAGCCTCGACAGGGAGCTGGAAACACCATATATTTT. This translates into CASSEPRQGAGNTIYF. Variable domain in full (rest from reference TRBV25-1 and TRBJ1-3): EADIYQTPRYLVIGTGKKITLECSQTMGHDKMYWYQQDPGMELHLIHYSYGVNSTEKGDLSSESTVSRIRTEHFPLTLESARPSHTSQYLCASSEPRQGAGNTIYFGEGSWLTVV.

Details on this clone: An end of the junction differs from the germline gene, which may be a read error. The chain uses TRBV7-8 and TRBJ1-1; 7 bases match TRBD1. The CDR3 contains 13 residues. CDR1 and CDR2 from the germline V gene are SGHVS and FQNEAQ. CDR3 bases: TGTGCCAGCAGCCTAGCGGGCCGACAGGGAGCTTTCTTT. It encodes CASSLAGRQGAFF.

The chain links TRBV25-1 to TRBJ1-2; a weak D match, TRBD1 (5 bases). The V end was cut by 3 bases, the J end by 5 bases, with 13 bases between. CDR1 and CDR2 from the germline V gene are MGHDK and SYGVNS. This CDR3 comprises 14 residues. In DNA form, the CDR3 reads TGTGCCAGCAGTGATGCCAGCAAGGGGTATGGCTACACCTTC. Its protein is CASSDASKGYGYTF.

A few counts support this clone. V is TRBV4-3 and J is TRBJ2-1, with 11 bases matching TRBD2. Germline-derived CDR1 and CDR2 are LGHNA and YSLEER. This CDR3 is 14 amino acids long. J gave up 14 bases and V 3 bases, and 9 bases lay outside the gene matches. The CDR3 region is CASSQDQTSGTKFF. Here the CDR3 DNA reads TGCGCCAGCAGCCAGGACCAGACTAGCGGGACAAAGTTCTTC.